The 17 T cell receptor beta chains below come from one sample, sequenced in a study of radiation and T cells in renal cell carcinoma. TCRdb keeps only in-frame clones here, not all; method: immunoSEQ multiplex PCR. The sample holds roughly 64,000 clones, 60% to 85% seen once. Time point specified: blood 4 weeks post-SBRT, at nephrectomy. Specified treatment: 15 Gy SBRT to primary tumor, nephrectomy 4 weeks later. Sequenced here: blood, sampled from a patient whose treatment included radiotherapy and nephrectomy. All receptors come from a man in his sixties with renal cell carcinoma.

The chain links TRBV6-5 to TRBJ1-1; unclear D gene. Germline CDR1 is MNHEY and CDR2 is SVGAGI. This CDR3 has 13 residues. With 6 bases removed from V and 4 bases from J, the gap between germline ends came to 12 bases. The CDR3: CASSPARGTEAFF. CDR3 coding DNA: TGTGCCAGCAGCCCCGCACGGGGCACTGAAGCTTTCTTT.

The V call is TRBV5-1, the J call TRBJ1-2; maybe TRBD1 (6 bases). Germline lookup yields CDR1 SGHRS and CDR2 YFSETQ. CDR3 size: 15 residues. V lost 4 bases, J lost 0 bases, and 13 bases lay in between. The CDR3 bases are TGCGCCAGCAGCCCGCTGGGGGGCTCTAACTATGGCTACACCTTC. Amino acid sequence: CASSPLGGSNYGYTF.

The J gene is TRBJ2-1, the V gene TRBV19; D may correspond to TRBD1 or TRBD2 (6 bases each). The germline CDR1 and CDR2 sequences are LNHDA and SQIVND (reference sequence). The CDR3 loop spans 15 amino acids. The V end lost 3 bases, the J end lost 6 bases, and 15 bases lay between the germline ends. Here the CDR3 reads CASSIGGPRVNEQFF. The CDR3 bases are TGTGCCAGTAGTATTGGGGGGCCAAGGGTCAATGAGCAGTTCTTC.

As DNA, the CDR3 is TGTGCCAGCAGTGACGGCAGTGCGACTGAAGCTTTCTTT. The encoded protein is CASSDGSATEAFF. The chain has TRBV6-4 and TRBJ1-1; D is unresolved. This CDR3 spans 13 amino acids. V was clipped by 2 bases and J by 5 bases, with 9 bases between them. Germline V gene data show CDR1 as MRHNA and CDR2 as SNTAGT.

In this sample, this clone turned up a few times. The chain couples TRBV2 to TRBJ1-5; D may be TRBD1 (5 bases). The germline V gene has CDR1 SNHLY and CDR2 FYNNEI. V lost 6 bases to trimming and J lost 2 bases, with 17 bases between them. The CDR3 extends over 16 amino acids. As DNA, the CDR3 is TGTGCCAGCAGGGCCCGGGAGGCAGGGCGCAATCAGCCCCAGCATTTT. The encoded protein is CASRAREAGRNQPQHF.

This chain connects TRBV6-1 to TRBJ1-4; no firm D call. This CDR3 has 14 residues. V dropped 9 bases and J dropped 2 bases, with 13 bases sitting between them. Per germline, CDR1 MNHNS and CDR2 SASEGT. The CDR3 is CASVRDLTNEKLFF. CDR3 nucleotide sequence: TGTGCCAGTGTGCGGGATTTGACTAATGAAAAACTGTTTTTT.

The CDR3 DNA reads as TGTGCCAGCAGTTCGGGTCAGCCCCAGCATTTT. Amino acids: CASSSGQPQHF. The J gene is TRBJ1-5, the V gene TRBV28; D remains ambiguous. The CDR3 sequence is 11 residues long. The V and J ends lost 4 bases and 6 bases respectively, with 4 bases between them. Germline loops: CDR1 MDHEN, CDR2 SYDVKM.

The CDR3 DNA is TGTGCCAGCAGCTTAGCCGGGAGGCCTATTAGCACAGATACGCAGTATTTT. As protein: CASSLAGRPISTDTQYF. The J gene is TRBJ2-3, the V gene TRBV11-3, with 7 positions matching TRBD2. The length of the CDR3 is 17 residues. With 1 base clipped from V and 0 bases from J, the junction kept 7 bases outside the gene matches. Per the germline V gene, CDR1 is SGHNT and CDR2 is YENEEA.

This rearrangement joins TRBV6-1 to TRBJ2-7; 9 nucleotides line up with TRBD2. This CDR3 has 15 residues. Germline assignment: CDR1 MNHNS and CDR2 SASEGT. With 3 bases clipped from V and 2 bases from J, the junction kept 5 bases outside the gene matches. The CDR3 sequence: CASSEGASGAYEQYV. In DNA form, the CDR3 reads TGTGCCAGCAGTGAGGGAGCTAGCGGGGCCTACGAGCAGTACGTC.

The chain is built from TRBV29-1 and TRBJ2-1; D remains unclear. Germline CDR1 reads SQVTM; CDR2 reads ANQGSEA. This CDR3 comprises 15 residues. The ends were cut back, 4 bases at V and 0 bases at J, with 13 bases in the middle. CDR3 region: CSVVSASSSYNEQFF. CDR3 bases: TGCAGCGTTGTTTCGGCCAGCTCCTCCTACAATGAGCAGTTCTTC.

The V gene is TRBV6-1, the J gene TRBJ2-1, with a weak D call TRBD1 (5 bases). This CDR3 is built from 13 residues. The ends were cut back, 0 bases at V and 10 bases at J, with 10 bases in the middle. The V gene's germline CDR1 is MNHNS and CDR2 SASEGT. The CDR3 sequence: CASSEAVREEQFF. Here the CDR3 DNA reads TGTGCCAGCAGTGAAGCCGTCAGGGAAGAGCAGTTCTTC.

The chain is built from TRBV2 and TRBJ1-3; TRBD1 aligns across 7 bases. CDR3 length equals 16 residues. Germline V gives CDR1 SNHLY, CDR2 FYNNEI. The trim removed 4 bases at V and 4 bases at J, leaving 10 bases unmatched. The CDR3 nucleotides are TGTGCCAGCAGTGTAGAACAGGGGCTTGCCGGAAACACCATATATTTT. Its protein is CASSVEQGLAGNTIYF. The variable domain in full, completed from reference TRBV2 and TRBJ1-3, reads EPEVTQTPSHQVTQMGQEVILRCVPISNHLYFYWYRQILGQKVEFLVSFYNNEISEKSEIFDDQFSVERPDGSNFTLKIRSTKLEDSAMYFCASSVEQGLAGNTIYFGEGSWLTVV.

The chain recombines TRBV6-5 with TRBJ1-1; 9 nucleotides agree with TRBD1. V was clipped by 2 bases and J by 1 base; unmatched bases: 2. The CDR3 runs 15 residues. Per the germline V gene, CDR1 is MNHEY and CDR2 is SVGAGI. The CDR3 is CASSYPTGGNTEAFF. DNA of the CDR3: TGTGCCAGCAGTTACCCGACAGGGGGGAACACTGAAGCTTTCTTT.

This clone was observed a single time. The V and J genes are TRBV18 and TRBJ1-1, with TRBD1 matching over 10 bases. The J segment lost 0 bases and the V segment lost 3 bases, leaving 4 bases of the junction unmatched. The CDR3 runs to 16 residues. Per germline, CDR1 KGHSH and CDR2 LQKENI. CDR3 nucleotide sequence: TGTGCCAGCTCACCCGGGACAGGGGCTGTGAACACTGAAGCTTTCTTT. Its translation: CASSPGTGAVNTEAFF.

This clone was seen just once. For the CDR3, the DNA is TGTGCCAGCAGCTTAATGGACAGGGTAGTTTATGAGCAGTTCTTC. It codes for CASSLMDRVVYEQFF. This sequence joins TRBV11-2 and TRBJ2-1; TRBD1 aligns across 8 bases. This CDR3 region has 15 residues. V was clipped by 2 bases and J by 8 bases; unmatched bases: 8. In germline, CDR1 is SGHAT, CDR2 FQNNGV.

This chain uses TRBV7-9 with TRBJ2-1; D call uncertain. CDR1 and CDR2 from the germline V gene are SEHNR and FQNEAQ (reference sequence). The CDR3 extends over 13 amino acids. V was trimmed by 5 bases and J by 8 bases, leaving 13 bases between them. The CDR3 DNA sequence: TGTGCCAGCAGCCTCTTGGGTGGCGATGAGCAGTTCTTC. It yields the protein CASSLLGGDEQFF.

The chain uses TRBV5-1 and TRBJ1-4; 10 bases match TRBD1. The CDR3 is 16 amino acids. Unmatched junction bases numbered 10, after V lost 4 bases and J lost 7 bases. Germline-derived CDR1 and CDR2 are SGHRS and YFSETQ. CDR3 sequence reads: CASSPGQGGLVEKLFF. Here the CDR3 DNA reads TGCGCCAGCAGCCCCGGACAGGGGGGCCTTGTTGAAAAACTGTTTTTT.